A selection of T cell receptor beta chains follows, all from one sample in a study of blood T cell repertoires in COVID-19. Assay: immunoSEQ multiplex PCR; the TCRdb copy retains only in-frame clones and omits some. Here the sample spans roughly 110,000 clones, over 80% being singletons. Sequenced material: peripheral blood. Receptors were obtained from a woman between 45 and 60 years old with acute or convalescent COVID-19. The CDR3 runs from the conserved cysteine through the conserved F or W. Each record gives: J gene, V gene, clone size, D gene, CDR3 protein, CDR3 DNA. D genes are given only for firm matches. Clone size is not always given. Where it is, it says once, few, many or a class for expanded clones.

j_call: TRBJ1-1; v_call: TRBV2; clone_size: .; d_call: .; cdr3_aa: CASSIDVLGANTEAFF; cdr3_nt: TGTGCCAGCAGCATTGACGTCCTAGGGGCGAACACTGAAGCTTTCTTT
j_call: TRBJ1-5; v_call: TRBV4-3; clone_size: .; d_call: .; cdr3_aa: CASSQDRGTGNQPQHF; cdr3_nt: TGCGCCAGCAGCCAAGATCGGGGGACGGGCAATCAGCCCCAGCATTTT
j_call: TRBJ1-3; v_call: TRBV10-3; clone_size: once; d_call: .; cdr3_aa: CAITDGFSGNTIYF; cdr3_nt: TGTGCCATCACCGACGGGTTCTCTGGAAACACCATATATTTT
j_call: TRBJ1-6; v_call: TRBV15; clone_size: .; d_call: .; cdr3_aa: CATSRGTGTGDSPLHF; cdr3_nt: TGTGCCACCAGCAGAGGAACAGGGACCGGGGATTCACCCCTCCACTTT
j_call: TRBJ1-5; v_call: TRBV7-9; clone_size: .; d_call: .; cdr3_aa: CASSFQGSNQPQHF; cdr3_nt: TGTGCCAGCAGCTTTCAGGGGTCGAATCAGCCCCAGCATTTT
j_call: TRBJ1-1; v_call: TRBV6-5; clone_size: .; d_call: .; cdr3_aa: CASSYSQGNTEAFF; cdr3_nt: TGTGCCAGCAGCTATTCACAGGGGAACACTGAAGCTTTCTTT
j_call: TRBJ2-1; v_call: TRBV7-2; clone_size: .; d_call: .; cdr3_aa: CASSPADEQFF; cdr3_nt: TGTGCCAGCAGCCCGGCGGATGAGCAGTTCTTC
j_call: TRBJ2-1; v_call: TRBV20-1; clone_size: .; d_call: TRBD2; cdr3_aa: CSASLTSGGALHEQFF; cdr3_nt: TGCAGTGCTAGTCTGACTAGCGGGGGGGCCTTGCATGAGCAGTTCTTC
j_call: TRBJ2-2; v_call: TRBV7-9; clone_size: once; d_call: .; cdr3_aa: CASSPEGAGELFF; cdr3_nt: TGTGCCAGCAGCCCCGAGGGGGCCGGGGAGCTGTTTTTT
j_call: TRBJ1-5; v_call: TRBV18; clone_size: .; d_call: TRBD1; cdr3_aa: CASSPNDRGSQPQHF; cdr3_nt: TGTGCCAGCTCACCCAACGACAGGGGTAGCCAGCCCCAGCATTTT
j_call: TRBJ2-1; v_call: TRBV28; clone_size: once; d_call: TRBD2; cdr3_aa: CASLGLAQGDYNEQFF; cdr3_nt: TGTGCATCGCTTGGACTAGCGCAGGGCGACTACAATGAGCAGTTCTTC
j_call: TRBJ2-3; v_call: TRBV7-9; clone_size: .; d_call: TRBD1; cdr3_aa: CASSFGTGVDTQYF; cdr3_nt: TGTGCCAGCAGCTTCGGGACAGGGGTAGATACGCAGTATTTT
j_call: TRBJ1-3; v_call: TRBV12-3/TRBV12-4; clone_size: .; d_call: TRBD1; cdr3_aa: CSTGALEGNTIYF; cdr3_nt: TGTAGTACAGGGGCTTTGGAAGGAAACACCATATATTTT
j_call: TRBJ2-2; v_call: TRBV28; clone_size: .; d_call: TRBD2; cdr3_aa: CASSLRAGVGTGELFF; cdr3_nt: TGTGCCAGCAGTTTAAGAGCGGGAGTGGGCACCGGGGAGCTGTTTTTT
j_call: TRBJ2-3; v_call: TRBV5-1; clone_size: .; d_call: TRBD2; cdr3_aa: CASSLEVSGESTDTQYF; cdr3_nt: TGCGCCAGCAGCTTGGAGGTTAGCGGGGAAAGCACAGATACGCAGTATTTT
j_call: TRBJ1-1; v_call: TRBV4-1; clone_size: .; d_call: .; cdr3_aa: CASSLTQAGPKEAFF; cdr3_nt: TGCGCCAGCAGTCTAACACAAGCGGGCCCCAAGGAAGCTTTCTTT
j_call: TRBJ2-5; v_call: TRBV5-6; clone_size: .; d_call: .; cdr3_aa: CASSLGPLEAETQYF; cdr3_nt: TGTGCCAGCAGCTTGGGACCGTTGGAGGCAGAGACCCAGTACTTC
j_call: TRBJ1-2; v_call: TRBV9; clone_size: .; d_call: .; cdr3_aa: CASHGEANYGYTF; cdr3_nt: TGTGCCAGCCATGGGGAGGCTAACTATGGCTACACCTTC
j_call: TRBJ1-1; v_call: TRBV10-2; clone_size: .; d_call: .; cdr3_aa: CASSESRALGGGTEAFF; cdr3_nt: TGCGCCAGCAGTGAGTCGAGAGCTTTAGGCGGGGGGACTGAAGCTTTCTTT
j_call: TRBJ1-6; v_call: TRBV19; clone_size: .; d_call: .; cdr3_aa: CASSTRPQGPPSPLHF; cdr3_nt: TGTGCCAGTAGTACCAGACCACAGGGTCCTCCATCACCCCTCCACTTT
j_call: TRBJ2-1; v_call: TRBV7-2; clone_size: .; d_call: TRBD2; cdr3_aa: CASSLLAGVSSYNEQFF; cdr3_nt: TGTGCCAGCAGCTTACTAGCGGGGGTCAGCTCCTACAATGAGCAGTTCTTC
j_call: TRBJ2-7; v_call: TRBV18; clone_size: .; d_call: .; cdr3_aa: CASSPDRSSYEQYF; cdr3_nt: TGTGCCAGCTCACCCGACAGGAGCTCCTACGAGCAGTACTTC
j_call: TRBJ2-7; v_call: TRBV30; clone_size: .; d_call: .; cdr3_aa: CAWSGGLTYEQYF; cdr3_nt: TGTGCCTGGAGTGGAGGACTGACCTACGAGCAGTACTTC
j_call: TRBJ2-7; v_call: TRBV4-1; clone_size: once; d_call: TRBD2; cdr3_aa: CASSQGLAGDEQYF; cdr3_nt: TGCGCCAGCAGCCAAGGACTAGCGGGGGACGAGCAGTACTTC
j_call: TRBJ2-7; v_call: TRBV7-2; clone_size: .; d_call: .; cdr3_aa: CASSPPLRSYEQYF; cdr3_nt: TGTGCCAGCAGCCCTCCCCTAAGAAGCTACGAGCAGTACTTC
j_call: TRBJ2-2; v_call: TRBV19; clone_size: .; d_call: TRBD2; cdr3_aa: CASSPSGGVNTGELFF; cdr3_nt: TGTGCCAGTAGTCCTAGCGGGGGGGTGAACACCGGGGAGCTGTTTTTT
j_call: TRBJ1-6; v_call: TRBV12-3/TRBV12-4; clone_size: .; d_call: .; cdr3_aa: CASSFYRDSPLHF; cdr3_nt: TGTGCCAGCAGTTTCTACAGGGATTCACCCCTCCACTTT
j_call: TRBJ2-3; v_call: TRBV5-1; clone_size: .; d_call: .; cdr3_aa: CASSPDIGTDTQYF; cdr3_nt: TGCGCCAGCAGCCCGGACATTGGGACAGATACGCAGTATTTT
j_call: TRBJ2-1; v_call: TRBV24-1; clone_size: .; d_call: .; cdr3_aa: CATSDFRGWFF; cdr3_nt: TGTGCCACCAGTGATTTCCGAGGGTGGTTCTTC
j_call: TRBJ2-7; v_call: TRBV6-1; clone_size: .; d_call: .; cdr3_aa: CASSEVEARKYEQYF; cdr3_nt: TGTGCCAGCAGTGAAGTTGAGGCCCGAAAGTACGAGCAGTACTTC
j_call: TRBJ1-4; v_call: TRBV28; clone_size: once; d_call: .; cdr3_aa: CASGTGGVRTNEKLFF; cdr3_nt: TGTGCCAGCGGCACGGGGGGGGTCCGAACTAATGAAAAACTGTTTTTT
j_call: TRBJ1-5; v_call: TRBV10-2; clone_size: .; d_call: .; cdr3_aa: CASSPGRQSQLNQPQHF; cdr3_nt: TGCGCCAGCAGTCCCGGCCGACAGTCCCAGTTAAATCAGCCCCAGCATTTT
j_call: TRBJ2-2; v_call: TRBV4-2; clone_size: .; d_call: .; cdr3_aa: CASSHTGSAELFF; cdr3_nt: TGTGCCAGCAGCCACACAGGGAGTGCGGAGCTGTTTTTT
j_call: TRBJ1-5; v_call: TRBV30; clone_size: .; d_call: TRBD1; cdr3_aa: CAWSTGAAQPQHF; cdr3_nt: TGTGCCTGGAGTACAGGGGCTGCTCAGCCCCAGCATTTT
j_call: TRBJ1-2; v_call: TRBV2; clone_size: once; d_call: TRBD1; cdr3_aa: CASSERRGQDGYTF; cdr3_nt: TGTGCCAGCAGTGAAAGGAGGGGGCAGGATGGCTACACCTTC
j_call: TRBJ2-7; v_call: TRBV5-6; clone_size: .; d_call: .; cdr3_aa: CASSSKGQTYEQYF; cdr3_nt: TGTGCCAGCAGCTCAAAAGGACAGACCTACGAGCAGTACTTC
j_call: TRBJ1-5; v_call: TRBV19; clone_size: .; d_call: .; cdr3_aa: CASSRMQRINQPQHF; cdr3_nt: TGTGCCAGTAGTAGAATGCAGAGGATTAATCAGCCCCAGCATTTT
j_call: TRBJ1-2; v_call: TRBV18; clone_size: .; d_call: .; cdr3_aa: CASSPTGIYGYTF; cdr3_nt: TGTGCCAGCTCACCGACAGGTATCTATGGCTACACCTTC
j_call: TRBJ2-1; v_call: TRBV14; clone_size: .; d_call: TRBD2; cdr3_aa: CASSQAGTSGRSSYNEQFF; cdr3_nt: TGTGCCAGCAGCCAAGCGGGGACTAGCGGGAGGAGCTCCTACAATGAGCAGTTCTTC
j_call: TRBJ2-3; v_call: TRBV9; clone_size: .; d_call: TRBD1; cdr3_aa: CASSPGQGISTDTQYF; cdr3_nt: TGTGCCAGCAGCCCCGGACAGGGGATTAGTACAGATACGCAGTATTTT
j_call: TRBJ1-5; v_call: TRBV10-1; clone_size: .; d_call: .; cdr3_aa: CASSDGGEPQHF; cdr3_nt: TGCGCCAGCAGCGACGGGGGGGAGCCCCAGCATTTT
j_call: TRBJ1-3; v_call: TRBV27; clone_size: .; d_call: .; cdr3_aa: CASRDVREGTGNTIYF; cdr3_nt: TGTGCCAGCAGGGATGTCAGGGAGGGAACTGGAAACACCATATATTTT
j_call: TRBJ1-1; v_call: TRBV11-2; clone_size: .; d_call: TRBD1; cdr3_aa: CASSSGQGGTEAFF; cdr3_nt: TGTGCCAGCAGCTCGGGACAGGGAGGAACTGAAGCTTTCTTT
j_call: TRBJ2-2; v_call: TRBV27; clone_size: .; d_call: TRBD2; cdr3_aa: CASSSSGNTGELFF; cdr3_nt: TGTGCCAGCAGTTCTAGCGGAAACACCGGGGAGCTGTTTTTT
j_call: TRBJ1-5; v_call: TRBV15; clone_size: .; d_call: .; cdr3_aa: CATSTGRNQPQHF; cdr3_nt: TGTGCCACCAGCACAGGGAGGAATCAGCCCCAGCATTTT
j_call: TRBJ1-5; v_call: TRBV30; clone_size: .; d_call: TRBD1; cdr3_aa: CAWSVGRDRGNQPQHF; cdr3_nt: TGTGCCTGGAGTGTAGGTCGGGACAGAGGCAATCAGCCCCAGCATTTT
j_call: TRBJ1-1; v_call: TRBV25-1; clone_size: .; d_call: .; cdr3_aa: CASIPQGGTEAFF; cdr3_nt: TGTGCCAGCATCCCGCAGGGAGGCACTGAAGCTTTCTTT
j_call: TRBJ1-3; v_call: TRBV21-1; clone_size: .; d_call: .; cdr3_aa: CASSKRGSGNTIYF; cdr3_nt: TGTGCCAGCAGCAAAAGGGGCAGCGGAAACACCATATATTTT
j_call: TRBJ1-1; v_call: TRBV5-1; clone_size: .; d_call: .; cdr3_aa: CASSAGMNTEAFF; cdr3_nt: TGCGCCAGCAGCGCGGGCATGAACACTGAAGCTTTCTTT
j_call: TRBJ2-3; v_call: TRBV18; clone_size: .; d_call: .; cdr3_aa: CASSPYSSTDTQYF; cdr3_nt: TGTGCCAGCTCACCATACAGTAGCACAGATACGCAGTATTTT
j_call: TRBJ1-4; v_call: TRBV6-5; clone_size: .; d_call: .; cdr3_aa: CASREGGPSNEKLFF; cdr3_nt: TGTGCCAGCAGGGAGGGAGGGCCCTCTAATGAAAAACTGTTTTTT
j_call: TRBJ2-5; v_call: TRBV27; clone_size: .; d_call: TRBD2; cdr3_aa: CASSAASGRAWETQYF; cdr3_nt: TGTGCCAGCAGTGCAGCTAGCGGGAGGGCCTGGGAGACCCAGTACTTC
j_call: TRBJ1-1; v_call: TRBV5-1; clone_size: .; d_call: .; cdr3_aa: CASSFEVNTEAFF; cdr3_nt: TGCGCCAGCAGCTTCGAGGTGAACACTGAAGCTTTCTTT
j_call: TRBJ1-4; v_call: TRBV28; clone_size: .; d_call: .; cdr3_aa: CASSFNRLGYEKLFF; cdr3_nt: TGTGCCAGCAGTTTTAACCGCCTCGGGTATGAAAAACTGTTTTTT